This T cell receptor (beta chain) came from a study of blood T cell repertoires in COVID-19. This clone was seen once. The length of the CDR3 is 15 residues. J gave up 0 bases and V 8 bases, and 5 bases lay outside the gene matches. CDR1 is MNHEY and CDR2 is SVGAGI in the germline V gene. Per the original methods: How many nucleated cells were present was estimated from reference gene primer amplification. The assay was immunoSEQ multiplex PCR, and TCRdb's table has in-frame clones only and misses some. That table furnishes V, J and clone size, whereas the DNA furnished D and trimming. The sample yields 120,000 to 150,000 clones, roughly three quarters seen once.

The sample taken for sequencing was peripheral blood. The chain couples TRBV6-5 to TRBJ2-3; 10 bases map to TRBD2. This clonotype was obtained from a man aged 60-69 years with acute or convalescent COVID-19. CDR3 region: CASSRLAGSTDTQYF. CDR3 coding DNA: TGTGCCAGCTCTAGACTAGCGGGTAGCACAGATACGCAGTATTTT.